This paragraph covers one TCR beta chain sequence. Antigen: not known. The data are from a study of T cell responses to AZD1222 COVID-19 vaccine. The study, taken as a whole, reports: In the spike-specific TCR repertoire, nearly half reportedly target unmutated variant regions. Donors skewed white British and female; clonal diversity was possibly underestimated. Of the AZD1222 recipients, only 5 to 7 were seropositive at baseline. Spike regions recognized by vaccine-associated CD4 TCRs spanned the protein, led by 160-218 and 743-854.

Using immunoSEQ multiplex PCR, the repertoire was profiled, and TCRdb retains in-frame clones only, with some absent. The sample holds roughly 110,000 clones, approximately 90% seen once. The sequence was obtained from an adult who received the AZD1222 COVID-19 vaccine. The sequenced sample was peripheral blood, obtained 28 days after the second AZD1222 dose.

The DNA for the CDR3 is TGTGCCAGCCGAACCGGGTCCCGGAATTCACCCCTCCACTTT. Protein sequence: CASRTGSRNSPLHF. The chain couples TRBV7-2 to TRBJ1-6, with D unresolved. The ends were cut back, 8 bases at V and 7 bases at J, with 15 bases in the middle. There are 14 residues in the CDR3. CDR1 and CDR2 from the germline V gene are SGHTA and FQGNSA.